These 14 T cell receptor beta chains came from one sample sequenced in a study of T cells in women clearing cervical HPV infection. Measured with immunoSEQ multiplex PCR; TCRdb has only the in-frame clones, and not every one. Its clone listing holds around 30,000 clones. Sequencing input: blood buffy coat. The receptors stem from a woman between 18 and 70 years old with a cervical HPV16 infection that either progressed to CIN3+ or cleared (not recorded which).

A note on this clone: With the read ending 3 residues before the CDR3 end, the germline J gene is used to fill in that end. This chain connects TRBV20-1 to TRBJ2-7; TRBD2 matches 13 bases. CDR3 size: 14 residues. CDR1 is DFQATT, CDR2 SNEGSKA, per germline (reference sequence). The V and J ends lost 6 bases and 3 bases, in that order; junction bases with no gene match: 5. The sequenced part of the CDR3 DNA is TGCAGTGCGCCACTAGCGGGAGGGCACTACGAG. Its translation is CSAPLAGGHYE. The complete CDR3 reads CSAPLAGGHYEQYF.

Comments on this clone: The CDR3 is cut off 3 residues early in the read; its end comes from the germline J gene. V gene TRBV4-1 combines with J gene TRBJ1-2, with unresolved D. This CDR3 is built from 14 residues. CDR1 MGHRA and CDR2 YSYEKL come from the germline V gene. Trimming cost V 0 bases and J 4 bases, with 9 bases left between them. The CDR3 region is CASSQDFQAYGYTF. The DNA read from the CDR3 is TGCGCCAGCAGCCAAGATTTCCAGGCCTATGGC.

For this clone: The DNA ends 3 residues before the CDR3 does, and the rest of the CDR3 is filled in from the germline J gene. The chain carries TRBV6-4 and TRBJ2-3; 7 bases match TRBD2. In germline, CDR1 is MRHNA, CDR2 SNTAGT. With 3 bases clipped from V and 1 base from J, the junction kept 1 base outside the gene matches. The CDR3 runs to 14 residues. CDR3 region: CASSEAGGTDTQYF. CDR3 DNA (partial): TGTGCCAGCAGTGAGGCGGGGGGCACAGATACG.

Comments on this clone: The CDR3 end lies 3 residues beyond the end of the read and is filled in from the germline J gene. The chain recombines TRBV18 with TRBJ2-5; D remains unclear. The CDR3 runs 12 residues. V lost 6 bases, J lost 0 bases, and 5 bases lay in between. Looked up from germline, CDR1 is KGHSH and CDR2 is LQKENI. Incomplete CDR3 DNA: TGTGCCAGCTCGGCCAACCAAGAGACC. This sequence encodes CASSANQET. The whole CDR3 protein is CASSANQETQYF.

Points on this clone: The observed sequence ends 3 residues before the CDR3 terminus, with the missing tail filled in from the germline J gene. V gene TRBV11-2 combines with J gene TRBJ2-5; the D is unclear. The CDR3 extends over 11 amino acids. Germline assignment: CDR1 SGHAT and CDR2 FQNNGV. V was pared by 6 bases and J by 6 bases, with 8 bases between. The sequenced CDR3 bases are TGTGCCAGCAGGCGCGTACAGACC. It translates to CASRRVQT. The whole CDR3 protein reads CASRRVQTQYF.

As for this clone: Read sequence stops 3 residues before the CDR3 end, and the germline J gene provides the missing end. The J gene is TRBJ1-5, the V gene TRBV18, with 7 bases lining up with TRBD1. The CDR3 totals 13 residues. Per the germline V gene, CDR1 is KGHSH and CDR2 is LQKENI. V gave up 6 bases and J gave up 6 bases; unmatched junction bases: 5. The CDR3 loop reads CASSADRAQPQHF. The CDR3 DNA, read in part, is TGTGCCAGCTCGGCAGACAGGGCTCAGCCC.

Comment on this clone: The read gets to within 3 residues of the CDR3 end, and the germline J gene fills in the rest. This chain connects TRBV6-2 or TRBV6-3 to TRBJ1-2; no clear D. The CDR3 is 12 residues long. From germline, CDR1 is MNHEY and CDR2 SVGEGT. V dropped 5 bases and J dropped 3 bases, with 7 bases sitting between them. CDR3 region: CASSQSDYGYTF. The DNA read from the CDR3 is TGTGCCAGCAGTCAGAGTGACTATGGC.

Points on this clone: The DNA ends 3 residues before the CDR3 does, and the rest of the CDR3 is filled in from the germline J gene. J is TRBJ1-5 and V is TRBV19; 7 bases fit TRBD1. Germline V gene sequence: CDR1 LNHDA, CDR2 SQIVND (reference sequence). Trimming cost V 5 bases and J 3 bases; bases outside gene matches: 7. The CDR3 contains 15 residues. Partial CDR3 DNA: TGTGCCAGTAGTGTAGGACAGGTTCTCAATCAGCCC. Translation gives CASSVGQVLNQP. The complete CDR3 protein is CASSVGQVLNQPQHF.

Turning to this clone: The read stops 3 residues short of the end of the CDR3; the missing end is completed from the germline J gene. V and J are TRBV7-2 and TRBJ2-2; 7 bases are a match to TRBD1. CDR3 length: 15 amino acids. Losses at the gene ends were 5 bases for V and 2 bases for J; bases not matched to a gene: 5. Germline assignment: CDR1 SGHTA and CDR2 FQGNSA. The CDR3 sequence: CASSPGGTNTGELFF. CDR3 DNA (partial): TGTGCCAGCAGCCCAGGGGGAACTAACACCGGGGAG.

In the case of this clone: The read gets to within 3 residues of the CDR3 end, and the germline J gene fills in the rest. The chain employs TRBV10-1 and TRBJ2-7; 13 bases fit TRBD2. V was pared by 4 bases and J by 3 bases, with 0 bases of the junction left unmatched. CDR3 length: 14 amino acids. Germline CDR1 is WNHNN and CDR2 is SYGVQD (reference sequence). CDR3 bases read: TGCGCCAGCAGTGGGACTAGCGGGAGCTACGAG. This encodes CASSGTSGSYE. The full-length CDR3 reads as CASSGTSGSYEQYF.

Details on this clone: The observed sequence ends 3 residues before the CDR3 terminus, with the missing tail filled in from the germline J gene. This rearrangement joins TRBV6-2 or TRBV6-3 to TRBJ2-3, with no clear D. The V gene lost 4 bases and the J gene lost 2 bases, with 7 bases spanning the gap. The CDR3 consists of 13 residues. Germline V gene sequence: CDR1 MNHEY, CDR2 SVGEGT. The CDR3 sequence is CASSFRVTDTQYF. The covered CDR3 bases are TGTGCCAGCAGTTTCCGGGTCACAGATACG.

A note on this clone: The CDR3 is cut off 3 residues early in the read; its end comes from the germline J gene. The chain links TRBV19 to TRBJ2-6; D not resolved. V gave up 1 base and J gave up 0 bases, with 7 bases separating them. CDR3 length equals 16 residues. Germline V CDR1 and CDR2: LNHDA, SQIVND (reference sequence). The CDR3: CASSIAPFSGANVLTF. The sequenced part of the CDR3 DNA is TGTGCCAGTAGTATAGCCCCCTTCTCTGGGGCCAACGTC.

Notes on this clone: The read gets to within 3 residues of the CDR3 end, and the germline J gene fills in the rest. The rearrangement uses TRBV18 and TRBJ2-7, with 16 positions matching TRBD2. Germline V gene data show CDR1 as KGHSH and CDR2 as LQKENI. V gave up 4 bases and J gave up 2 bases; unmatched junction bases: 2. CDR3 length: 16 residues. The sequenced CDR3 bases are TGTGCCAGCTCACTCGGGACTAGCGGGAGGGCCTACGAG. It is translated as CASSLGTSGRAYE. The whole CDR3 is CASSLGTSGRAYEQYF. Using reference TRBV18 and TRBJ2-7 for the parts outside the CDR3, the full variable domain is NAGVMQNPRHLVRRRGQEARLRCSPMKGHSHVYWYRQLPEEGLKFMVYLQKENIIDESGMPKERFSAEFPKEGPSILRIQQVVRGDSAAYFCASSLGTSGRAYEQYFGPGTRLTVT.

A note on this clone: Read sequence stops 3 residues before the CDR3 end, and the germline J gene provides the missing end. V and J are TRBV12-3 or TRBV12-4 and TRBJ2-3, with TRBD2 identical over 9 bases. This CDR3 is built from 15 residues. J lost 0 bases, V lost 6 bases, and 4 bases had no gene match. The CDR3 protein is CASRDTSGSTDTQYF. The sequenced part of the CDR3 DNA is TGTGCCAGCAGGGACACTAGCGGGAGCACAGATACG.